These T cell receptor beta chains were read from a single sample in a study of monozygotic twins with inflammatory bowel disease. With the 5' RACE reads reprocessed, TCRdb shows one record per CDR3 protein and no DNA. The sample's table shows around 140,000 distinct CDR3 sequences. The sequenced sample was blood. The receptor source for this set is a human donor with ulcerative colitis or Crohn's disease, or a healthy co-twin of an affected twin (not recorded which). The CDR3 runs from the conserved cysteine through the conserved F or W.

>TRBJ1-3|TRBV5-5
CASSRTGDPGNTIYF
>TRBJ2-3|TRBV11-2
CASSLGTDTQYF
>TRBJ2-3|TRBV7-3
CASSPTIGRGWPDTQYF
>TRBJ2-3|TRBV15
CATSRAGRDDTQYF
>TRBJ1-1|TRBV20-1
CSAREGFQAFF
>TRBJ2-3|TRBV6-6
CASSPQIFTDTQYF
>TRBJ2-5|TRBV18
CASSFRGVQGRQETQYF
>TRBJ2-5|TRBV28
CASSSIAGGLIETQYF
>TRBJ1-2|TRBV24-1
CATSRDTANYGYTF
>TRBJ2-1|TRBV28
CASSLRLERFF
>TRBJ1-5|TRBV6-1
CASSRQGASQPQHF
>TRBJ1-1|TRBV5-1
CASSLAANARTEAFF
>TRBJ2-1|TRBV20-1
CSARMPEYHYNEQFF
>TRBJ2-3|TRBV5-1
CASSPFTGREDTQYF
>TRBJ1-2|TRBV5-1
CASSSDFPGAQGYTF
>TRBJ2-1|TRBV30
CAWSATGFYNEQFF
>TRBJ2-1|TRBV6-1
CASSQSGGGREQFF
>TRBJ1-6|TRBV25-1
CASSEDQGPNSPLHF
>TRBJ2-5|TRBV20-1
CSVGTSVRYQETQYF
>TRBJ1-2|TRBV29-1
CSVATGHTNYGYTF
>TRBJ2-3|TRBV12-5
CASGVGSGGTDTQYF
>TRBJ1-5|TRBV30
CAWSEVISRPQHF
>TRBJ2-7|TRBV5-1
CASSLGTGRYEQYF
>TRBJ2-3|TRBV10-3
CAISDSGTSGIDTQYF
>TRBJ2-1|TRBV20-1
CSARDRTSGRSAPFF
>TRBJ2-1|TRBV5-1
CASSLGGTSHSYNEQFF
>TRBJ1-2|TRBV20-1
CSARALGYGYTF
>TRBJ1-3|TRBV19
CASSLRPLQLGNTIYF
>TRBJ2-5|TRBV20-1
CSASLQGADETQYF
>TRBJ2-5|TRBV9
CASSVVDRVETQYF
>TRBJ2-1|TRBV20-1
CSVLEAQTVRYNEQFF
>TRBJ1-2|TRBV28
CASSLGGVGGYTF
>TRBJ2-1|TRBV5-1
CASSSSTRTFYNEQFF
>TRBJ2-2|TRBV18
CASSPLLESAGELFF